This record looks at one TCR beta chain sequence and its context. Its specificity is not known. This record comes from a study of CD8+CD57+ T cells in acquired aplastic anemia. Regarding the study as a whole: Between patients and controls, CD8+ Simpson's diversity did not vary significantly.

CDR3 and TCR beta VDJ profiling relied on a genomic DNA template. One entry per CDR3 protein results from TCRdb running MiXCR on the reads. The sample lists about 160,000 distinct CDR3 sequences, 45% to 55% occurring once. An expansion of CD8+CD57+ cells by flow cytometry had been shown in patients chosen for sequencing. When blood sampling took place, the patients had received no therapy. CDR3 length: 18 residues. Germline V gene lookup returns CDR1 MNHNS and CDR2 SASEGT. The junction had 16 bases not matched to a gene; V was cut back by 4 bases and J by 1 base. The chain carries TRBV6-1 and TRBJ2-7, with TRBD2 identical over 7 bases. Input material: sorted CD4+, CD8+, or CD8+CD57+ T cells (not recorded which) from PBMCs. The sequence derives from a human donor with aplastic anemia. The CDR3 DNA is TGTGCCAGCAGTGTAGGATCTGGGGCGGGAGCCCTTTCCTACGAGCAGTACTTC. Its protein product is CASSVGSGAGALSYEQYF.